This is a list of T cell receptor beta chains from one sample in a study of lymphopenia after photon versus proton radiotherapy. Profiling relied on immunoSEQ multiplex PCR, and the TCRdb table lists in-frame clones only, not all of them. The sample gives about 18,000 clones, 92% of which show up once; 1.5% to 2% is in the top ten. The sequenced sample was peripheral blood, obtained from a patient treated with photon-based radiotherapy. These TCRs come from a middle-aged woman with cholangiocarcinoma. CDR3s include the opening cysteine and the closing phenylalanine or tryptophan. Each record gives: D gene, J gene, V gene, CDR3 length, clone size, CDR3 protein, CDR3 DNA. A D gene is named only where the DNA matches it firmly. Size is omitted from some rows. Given values are once, few, many or a class for expanded clones.

NA TRBJ1-1 TRBV7-9 11 NA CASSLGQEAFF TGTGCCAGCAGCTTAGGGCAGGAAGCTTTCTTT
NA TRBJ1-3 TRBV19 11 few CASGFLNTIYF TGTGCCAGTGGATTTTTGAACACCATATATTTT
TRBD1 TRBJ1-6 TRBV5-4 15 NA CASSLWGQGNSPLHF TGTGCCAGCAGCTTGTGGGGACAGGGTAATTCACCCCTCCACTTT
TRBD1 TRBJ1-2 TRBV29-1 16 NA CSVGGDRGAIRYGYTF TGCAGCGTTGGGGGGGACAGGGGCGCGATTCGATATGGCTACACCTTC
TRBD1 TRBJ1-4 TRBV27 15 NA CASSSYTGGNEKLFF TGTGCCAGCAGTTCATATACAGGGGGCAATGAAAAACTGTTTTTT
NA TRBJ1-4 TRBV5-1 16 NA CASSRIPQGENEKLFF TGCGCCAGCAGCCGAATACCTCAGGGTGAGAATGAAAAACTGTTTTTT
TRBD1 TRBJ2-4 TRBV19 14 NA CASRIGTGKNIQYF TGTGCCAGTAGGATCGGGACAGGGAAAAACATTCAGTACTTC
NA TRBJ2-7 TRBV5-5 13 NA CASSLADGYEQYF TGTGCCAGCAGCTTGGCGGACGGCTACGAGCAGTACTTC
TRBD2 TRBJ2-7 TRBV7-2 15 NA CASSPQLAGPYEQYF TGTGCCAGCAGCCCCCAACTAGCGGGGCCCTACGAGCAGTACTTC
NA TRBJ1-2 TRBV25-1 15 NA CASRALGGANYGYTF TGTGCCAGCAGGGCCCTGGGGGGGGCTAACTATGGCTACACCTTC
TRBD1 TRBJ1-1 TRBV6-4 14 NA CASSSGQGNRGAFF TGTGCCAGCAGTTCGGGACAGGGGAACCGAGGAGCTTTCTTT
NA TRBJ2-1 TRBV28 12 NA CASAPPYIEQFF TGTGCCAGTGCCCCGCCTTACATTGAGCAGTTCTTC
NA TRBJ2-3 TRBV2 14 NA CASETGTITDTQYF TGTGCCAGTGAGACAGGGACTATCACGGATACGCAGTATTTT
NA TRBJ1-1 TRBV7-7 13 NA CASSSDLGAEAFF TGTGCTAGCAGCTCTGATTTGGGTGCTGAAGCTTTCTTT
TRBD1 TRBJ1-1 TRBV29-1 12 NA CSGQGRNTEAFF TGCAGCGGACAGGGGAGGAACACTGAAGCTTTCTTT
NA TRBJ2-1 TRBV9 11 NA CASGEMDEQFF TGTGCCAGCGGGGAGATGGATGAGCAGTTCTTC